Below are 9 T cell receptor beta chains sequenced from a single sample in a study of blood T cell repertoires in COVID-19. Method: immunoSEQ multiplex PCR; TCRdb's copy keeps in-frame clones and lacks some. The repertoire consists of 200,000 to 300,000 clones, with around nine tenths occurring once and the leading ten covering roughly 4.9%. The source material was peripheral blood. Every receptor here comes from a woman between 55 and 75 years old with COVID-19, enrolled during active disease.

V gene TRBV19 combines with J gene TRBJ1-5; 7 bases agree with TRBD1. J lost 4 bases, V lost 3 bases, and 6 bases had no gene match. The CDR3 is 15 residues long. CDR1 and CDR2 from the germline V gene are LNHDA and SQIVND (reference sequence). In nucleotides, the CDR3 is TGTGCCAGTAGTATTCCTCGGACAGGAAATCAGCCCCAGCATTTT. Protein product: CASSIPRTGNQPQHF. The whole variable domain, filled in from reference TRBV19 and TRBJ1-5, reads DGGITQSPKYLFRKEGQNVTLSCEQNLNHDAMYWYRQDPGQGLRLIYYSQIVNDFQKGDIAEGYSVSREKKESFPLTVTSAQKNPTAFYLCASSIPRTGNQPQHFGDGTRLSIL.

This chain connects TRBV6-5 to TRBJ1-1, with 9 bases identical to TRBD1. CDR3 size: 12 residues. J gave up 11 bases and V 4 bases, and 5 bases lay outside the gene matches. Germline CDR1 reads MNHEY; CDR2 reads SVGAGI. CDR3 residues: CASSSDRGRAFF. The CDR3 region has the DNA TGTGCCAGCAGTTCGGACAGGGGTAGGGCTTTCTTT.

The chain has TRBV7-9 and TRBJ1-4; 8 bases map to TRBD1. Germline V gene sequence: CDR1 SEHNR, CDR2 FQNEAQ (reference sequence). The CDR3 runs to 15 residues. V dropped 2 bases and J dropped 2; count of bases not matched to a gene: 1. The CDR3 DNA reads as TGTGCCAGCAGCTTACAGGGGGCGACTAATGAAAAACTGTTTTTT. Its translation: CASSLQGATNEKLFF.

In this sample, this clone turned up a few times. The chain is built from TRBV19 and TRBJ2-3; D call uncertain. V was pared by 2 bases and J by 2 bases, with 5 bases between. The germline V gene has CDR1 LNHDA and CDR2 SQIVND (reference sequence). The CDR3 consists of 13 residues. This chain's CDR3 is CASSIQNTDTQYF. The CDR3 coding sequence is TGTGCCAGTAGTATACAGAACACAGATACGCAGTATTTT.

The genes are TRBV18 and TRBJ2-7, with 8 bases that match TRBD1. Germline V lookup: CDR1 KGHSH, CDR2 LQKENI. CDR3 length: 15 amino acids. V gave up 6 bases and J gave up 6 bases; unmatched junction bases: 13. CDR3 sequence (DNA): TGTGCCAGCTCCCGCCTAGGGACAGGCAATGCCGAGCAGTACTTC. Protein sequence: CASSRLGTGNAEQYF.

The rearrangement uses TRBV6-2 or TRBV6-3 and TRBJ1-5; maybe TRBD1 (5 bases). The V gene lost 4 bases and the J gene lost 4 bases, with 20 bases spanning the gap. The CDR3 runs to 17 residues. The germline gives CDR1 MNHEY, CDR2 SVGEGT. CDR3 sequence reads: CASSLLLGGKGNQPQHF. DNA of the CDR3: TGTGCCAGCAGTTTACTACTTGGGGGGAAAGGGAATCAGCCCCAGCATTTT.

J is TRBJ2-7 and V is TRBV7-2; D remains unclear. This CDR3 contains 15 residues. Trimming removed 0 bases from V and 0 bases from J, with 9 bases in between. The germline V gene has CDR1 SGHTA and CDR2 FQGNSA. The CDR3 loop reads CASSLAHAISYEQYF. For the CDR3, the DNA is TGTGCCAGCAGCTTAGCCCACGCGATCTCCTACGAGCAGTACTTC.

This sequence joins TRBV28 and TRBJ2-7; D remains unclear. Trimming took 4 bases from V and 0 from J, leaving 10 bases between them. The CDR3 is made up of 14 amino acids. Germline assignment: CDR1 MDHEN and CDR2 SYDVKM. The CDR3 sequence is CASSYSGDSYEQYF. CDR3 in DNA: TGTGCCAGCAGTTATTCCGGAGACTCCTACGAGCAGTACTTC. Variable domain in full (rest from reference TRBV28 and TRBJ2-7): DVKVTQSSRYLVKRTGEKVFLECVQDMDHENMFWYRQDPGLGLRLIYFSYDVKMKEKGDIPEGYSVSREKKERFSLILESASTNQTSMYLCASSYSGDSYEQYFGPGTRLTVT.

The chain carries TRBV5-4 and TRBJ2-1; TRBD2 might be the D (5 bases). From germline, CDR1 is SGHNT and CDR2 YYREEE (reference sequence). The CDR3 is 15 residues long. With 3 bases removed from V and 0 bases from J, the gap between germline ends came to 10 bases. CDR3 DNA: TGTGCCAGCAGCTCGGACTCGAGCTCCTACAATGAGCAGTTCTTC. Translating it yields CASSSDSSSYNEQFF.